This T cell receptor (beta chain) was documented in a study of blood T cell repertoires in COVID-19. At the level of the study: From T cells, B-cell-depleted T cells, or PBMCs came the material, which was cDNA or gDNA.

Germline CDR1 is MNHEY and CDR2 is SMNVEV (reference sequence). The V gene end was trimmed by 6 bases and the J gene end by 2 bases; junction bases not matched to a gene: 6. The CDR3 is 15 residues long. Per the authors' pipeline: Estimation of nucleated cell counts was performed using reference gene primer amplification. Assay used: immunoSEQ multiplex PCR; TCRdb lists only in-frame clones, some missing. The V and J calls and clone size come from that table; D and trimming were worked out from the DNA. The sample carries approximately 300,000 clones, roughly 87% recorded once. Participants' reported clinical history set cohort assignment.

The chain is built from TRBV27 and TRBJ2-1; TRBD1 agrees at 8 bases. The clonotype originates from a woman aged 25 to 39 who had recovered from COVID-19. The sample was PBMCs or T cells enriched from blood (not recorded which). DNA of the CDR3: TGTGCCAGCAGAGCCGGGACAGGAACCTACAATGAGCAGTTCTTC. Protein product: CASRAGTGTYNEQFF.